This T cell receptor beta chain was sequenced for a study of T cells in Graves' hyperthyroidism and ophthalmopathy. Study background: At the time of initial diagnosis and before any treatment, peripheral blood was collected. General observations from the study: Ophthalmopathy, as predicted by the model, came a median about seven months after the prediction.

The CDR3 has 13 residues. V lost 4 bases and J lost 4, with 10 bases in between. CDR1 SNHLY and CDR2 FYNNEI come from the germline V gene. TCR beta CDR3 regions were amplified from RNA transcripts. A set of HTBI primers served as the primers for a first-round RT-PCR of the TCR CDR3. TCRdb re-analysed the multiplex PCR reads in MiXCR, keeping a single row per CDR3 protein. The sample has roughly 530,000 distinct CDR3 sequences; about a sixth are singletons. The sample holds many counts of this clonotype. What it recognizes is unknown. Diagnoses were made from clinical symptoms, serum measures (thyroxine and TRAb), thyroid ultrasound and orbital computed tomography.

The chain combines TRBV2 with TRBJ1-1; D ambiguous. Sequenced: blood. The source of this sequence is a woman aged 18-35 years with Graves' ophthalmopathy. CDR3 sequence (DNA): TGTGCCAGCAGTGCAGTACAGTCCACTGAAGCTTTCTTT. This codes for CASSAVQSTEAFF.